This T cell receptor (beta chain) was obtained from a study of control samples from healthy donors and cancer patients. Method: immunoSEQ multiplex PCR; TCRdb's copy keeps in-frame clones and lacks some. The sample has about 160,000 clones, roughly 90% seen once; the top ten hold around 12%. Trimming shortened V by 7 bases and J by 15 bases, and 22 bases separated the two germline ends. Germline loops: CDR1 LNHDA, CDR2 SQIVND (reference sequence). This CDR3 comprises 14 residues. V gene TRBV19 combines with J gene TRBJ1-6, with a weak D call TRBD1 (6 bases). The specimen sequenced was blood. The sequence was collected from a man aged 25-45 years in good health. The DNA for the CDR3 is TGTGCCAGTACTCCTACGAGGACAGCCTCTGGCCTCCACTTT. Translation: CASTPTRTASGLHF.